A single sample is the source of the 30 T cell receptor beta chains below, sequenced in a study of cytomegalovirus exposure and HLA in healthy donors. The PCR contained 60 Vbeta and 13 Jbeta primers. The repertoire was sequenced with immunoSEQ multiplex PCR; TCRdb's copy has only in-frame clones and lacks some. Among about 100,000 clones listed, under 80% were seen once. The source material was PBMCs. All receptors come from a man aged 40-49 years in good health and CMV-seropositive.

The CDR3 nucleotides read TGCGCCAGCAGTGTTTCGGCAGGGGGCCTCGCCGGTTCTCCACTCAATGAGCAGTTCTTC. Translated, it gives CASSVSAGGLAGSPLNEQFF. The chain links TRBV10-2 to TRBJ2-1, with TRBD1 identical over 8 bases. The V and J ends lost 4 bases and 6 bases, in that order; junction bases with no gene match: 23. The CDR3 totals 20 residues. Germline CDR1 WSHSY, CDR2 SAAADI.

V gene TRBV4-1 combines with J gene TRBJ2-7; TRBD2 agrees at 7 bases. This CDR3 contains 16 residues. V lost 2 bases to trimming and J lost 3 bases; unmatched junction nucleotides: 10. The germline V gene has CDR1 MGHRA and CDR2 YSYEKL. The CDR3, as DNA: TGCGCCAGCAGCCAATCAACCGGGACTACTTACTACGAGCAGTACTTC. It is translated as CASSQSTGTTYYEQYF.

The gene calls are TRBV11-3 and TRBJ2-2; 11 positions agree with TRBD1. The CDR3 consists of 18 residues. The germline gives CDR1 SGHNT, CDR2 YENEEA. Trimming at V came to 0 bases and at J to 6 bases, leaving 9 bases not matched to a gene. CDR3 protein: CASSLEGTGTGGAGELFF. As DNA, the CDR3 is TGTGCCAGCAGCTTAGAGGGCACCGGGACAGGGGGAGCCGGGGAGCTGTTTTTT.

The chain is built from TRBV6-5 and TRBJ2-7, with a possible D match to TRBD1 (7 bases). This CDR3 spans 14 amino acids. Germline assignment: CDR1 MNHEY and CDR2 SVGAGI. The V end lost 4 bases, the J end lost 3 bases, and 13 bases lay between the germline ends. CDR3 region: CASSSSQGGYEQYF. The CDR3, as DNA: TGTGCCAGCAGTTCTAGCCAGGGGGGCTACGAGCAGTACTTC.

The CDR3 bases are TGTGCCAGCAGTCGGACTTGGGAGCAGTTCTTC. Residues: CASSRTWEQFF. The V call is TRBV2, the J call TRBJ2-1; possible D gene TRBD2, 5 bases. CDR1 and CDR2 (germline): SNHLY, FYNNEI. This CDR3 region has 11 residues. Trimming cost V 5 bases and J 10 bases, with 9 bases left between them. Based on the CDR3 plus reference TRBV2 and TRBJ2-1, the full variable domain is EPEVTQTPSHQVTQMGQEVILRCVPISNHLYFYWYRQILGQKVEFLVSFYNNEISEKSEIFDDQFSVERPDGSNFTLKIRSTKLEDSAMYFCASSRTWEQFFGPGTRLTVL.

This rearrangement joins TRBV5-1 to TRBJ2-3; the D gene is possibly TRBD2 (6 bases). CDR1 and CDR2 (germline): SGHRS, YFSETQ. Trimming cost V 6 bases and J 2 bases, with 13 bases left between them. The CDR3 loop spans 14 amino acids. In nucleotides, the CDR3 is TGCGCCAGCAAATTCGGGGGAAACACAGATACGCAGTATTTT. It encodes CASKFGGNTDTQYF.

The chain couples TRBV5-1 to TRBJ2-7, with 11 bases that match TRBD2. Germline assignment: CDR1 SGHRS and CDR2 YFSETQ. After removal of 4 bases from V and 5 bases from J, the junction contained 14 bases not matched to a gene. The CDR3 has 17 amino acids. The DNA for the CDR3 is TGCGCCAGCAGCCCCCTCGGGGGTAGCGGGGGGGCAAACGAGCAGTACTTC. It encodes CASSPLGGSGGANEQYF. The full variable domain, with the rest looked up from reference TRBV5-1 and TRBJ2-7, is KAGVTQTPRYLIKTRGQQVTLSCSPISGHRSVSWYQQTPGQGLQFLFEYFSETQRNKGNFPGRFSGRQFSNSRSEMNVSTLELGDSALYLCASSPLGGSGGANEQYFGPGTRLTVT.

The V and J genes are TRBV5-1 and TRBJ2-7; weak D call: TRBD2 (6 bases). The CDR3 totals 12 residues. V was clipped by 7 bases and J by 6 bases, with 14 bases between them. Germline V gene lookup returns CDR1 SGHRS and CDR2 YFSETQ. CDR3 coding DNA: TGCGCCAGCGGACGTGGAGGGGCCGAGCAGTACTTC. Amino acids: CASGRGGAEQYF.

This clone was seen only a few times. The chain is built from TRBV11-2 and TRBJ2-3; D call uncertain. CDR3 size: 13 residues. V lost 4 bases and J lost 2, with 7 bases in between. The germline gives CDR1 SGHAT, CDR2 FQNNGV. The CDR3 nucleotides read TGTGCCAGCAGCTGGCAGATCACAGATACGCAGTATTTT. Translating gives CASSWQITDTQYF.

J is TRBJ2-3 and V is TRBV2, with 10 bases fitting TRBD1. Germline loops: CDR1 SNHLY, CDR2 FYNNEI. The CDR3 spans 15 residues. V dropped 6 bases and J dropped 5; count of bases not matched to a gene: 8. The CDR3 nucleotides read TGTGCCAGCAGAACCGACAGGGGGCATCAAGATACGCAGTATTTT. Amino acids: CASRTDRGHQDTQYF.

This chain joins TRBV10-3 and TRBJ2-5, with D possibly TRBD2 on 6 matching bases. Germline V CDR1 and CDR2: ENHRY, SYGVKD. Trimming pared 0 bases from V and 12 bases from J, leaving 20 bases between. CDR3 length equals 15 residues. CDR3 region: CAISESSGSYSPEYF. CDR3 sequence (DNA): TGTGCCATCAGTGAGTCTTCCGGGAGCTACTCTCCTGAGTACTTC.

V and J are TRBV19 and TRBJ1-2; D remains unclear. CDR1 is LNHDA and CDR2 is SQIVND in the germline V gene (reference sequence). This CDR3 is 14 amino acids long. V lost 5 bases and J 0 bases, leaving 10 bases between the germline ends. CDR3 DNA sequence: TGTGCCAGTAGTCCATACCGCGCTAACTATGGCTACACCTTC. It translates to CASSPYRANYGYTF.

This CDR3 is CASSLLGDRGYEQYF. CDR3 sequence (DNA): TGTGCCAGCAGTTTATTGGGGGACAGGGGTTACGAGCAGTACTTC. V is TRBV28 and J is TRBJ2-7; 10 nucleotides match TRBD1. CDR3 length equals 15 residues. Germline lookup yields CDR1 MDHEN and CDR2 SYDVKM. V was clipped by 1 base and J by 4 bases; unmatched bases: 4.

The chain carries TRBV29-1 and TRBJ2-5; 10 positions agree with TRBD2. In germline, CDR1 is SQVTM, CDR2 ANQGSEA. V was pared by 0 bases and J by 5 bases, with 6 bases of the junction left unmatched. The CDR3 sequence is 15 residues long. For the CDR3, the DNA is TGCAGCGTTGAAGATAGCGGGAGGCCGTGGGAGACCCAGTACTTC. Amino acids: CSVEDSGRPWETQYF.

The chain carries TRBV10-3 and TRBJ1-1, with 7 bases lining up with TRBD1. This CDR3 contains 13 residues. Germline-derived CDR1 and CDR2 are ENHRY and SYGVKD. The V segment lost 7 bases and the J segment 5 bases; nucleotides outside the gene matches: 7. The CDR3 sequence is CAINSDRETEAFF. CDR3 in DNA: TGTGCCATCAACTCAGACAGGGAAACTGAAGCTTTCTTT.

V is TRBV6-6 and J is TRBJ2-5; the match to TRBD1 covers 8 bases. With V trimmed by 0 bases and J by 9 bases, 6 bases remained unmatched. The CDR3 totals 14 residues. Looked up from germline, CDR1 is MNHNY and CDR2 is SVGAGI (reference sequence). As DNA, the CDR3 is TGTGCCAGCAGTTACTCGAGGCAGGGGGCCGCCCAGTACTTC. Its translation: CASSYSRQGAAQYF.

V and J are TRBV6-6 and TRBJ2-6, with D possibly TRBD1 on 5 matching bases. CDR1 is MNHNY, CDR2 SVGAGI, per germline (reference sequence). This CDR3 is built from 16 residues. V was cut by 7 bases and J by 0 bases, with 13 bases left in between. The CDR3 here is CASIEGVFSGANVLTF. CDR3 DNA: TGTGCCAGCATCGAAGGGGTGTTCTCTGGGGCCAACGTCCTGACTTTC.

The chain combines TRBV10-3 with TRBJ2-5; D is unresolved. The CDR3 has 16 residues. CDR1 is ENHRY, CDR2 SYGVKD, per germline. V shed 3 bases and J shed 4 bases, with 18 bases lying between them. The CDR3 nucleotides are TGTGCCATCAGTGACGGTACTGTGAGCGCTATAGAGACCCAGTACTTC. Translation gives CAISDGTVSAIETQYF.

This chain joins TRBV7-3 and TRBJ2-2, with 8 bases identical to TRBD1. This CDR3 has 15 residues. Germline CDR1 reads SGHTA; CDR2 reads FQGTGA. The ends lost 5 bases at V and 5 bases at J; junction bases unmatched: 7. This CDR3 reads CASSADRALTGELFF. The DNA of the CDR3 is TGTGCCAGCAGCGCGGACAGGGCTTTGACCGGGGAGCTGTTTTTT.

The V call is TRBV19, the J call TRBJ2-3, with 9 bases identical to TRBD2. The CDR3 runs 14 residues. Unmatched junction bases numbered 4, after V lost 7 bases and J lost 2 bases. Germline V gene data show CDR1 as LNHDA and CDR2 as SQIVND (reference sequence). DNA for the CDR3: TGTGCCAGTAAAGAGCGGGGGGCCACAGATACGCAGTATTTT. This sequence encodes CASKERGATDTQYF.

This chain connects TRBV5-1 to TRBJ1-1; the D is unclear. The CDR3 consists of 13 residues. V lost 5 bases, J lost 0 bases, and 8 bases lay in between. Germline V gene data show CDR1 as SGHRS and CDR2 as YFSETQ. This CDR3 reads CASRPQMNTEAFF. For the CDR3, the DNA is TGCGCCAGCAGGCCCCAGATGAACACTGAAGCTTTCTTT.

For this clone: Other DNA sequences within the sample encode an identical CDR3. This chain connects TRBV29-1 to TRBJ2-2, with D hard to call. CDR1 is SQVTM and CDR2 is ANQGSEA in the germline V gene. Trimming left V 7 bases short and J 5 bases short, with 11 bases between. This CDR3 has 12 amino acids. The CDR3 is CSGGETTGELFF. CDR3 DNA sequence: TGCAGCGGAGGAGAGACGACCGGGGAGCTGTTTTTT.

The V call is TRBV7-8, the J call TRBJ1-5; the D is unclear. This CDR3 is built from 17 residues. V was pared by 7 bases and J by 0 bases, with 19 bases between. The V gene's germline CDR1 is SGHVS and CDR2 FQNEAQ. The CDR3 loop is CASNSDMTGNSNQPQHF. CDR3 coding DNA: TGTGCCAGCAACTCGGATATGACGGGGAATAGCAATCAGCCCCAGCATTTT.

The V gene is TRBV2, the J gene TRBJ2-2; 8 bases map to TRBD1. There are 12 residues in the CDR3. From germline, CDR1 is SNHLY and CDR2 FYNNEI. J lost 7 bases, V lost 7 bases, and 2 bases had no gene match. In nucleotides, the CDR3 is TGTGCCAGCAACAGGGGGGTCGGGGAGCTGTTTTTT. Its translation is CASNRGVGELFF.

The genes are TRBV10-3 and TRBJ1-1, with 10 bases identical to TRBD1. The CDR3 covers 14 residues. Trimming took 6 bases from V and 2 from J; bases not matched to a gene: 3. The germline CDR1 and CDR2 sequences are ENHRY and SYGVKD. The CDR3 protein is CAISGQGVNTEAFF. CDR3 nucleotide sequence: TGTGCCATCAGCGGACAGGGGGTTAACACTGAAGCTTTCTTT.

V is TRBV29-1 and J is TRBJ2-1; 8 bases map to TRBD2. Trimming took 5 bases from V and 10 from J; bases not matched to a gene: 7. The CDR3 is 12 residues long. Germline CDR1 is SQVTM and CDR2 is ANQGSEA. The CDR3 loop is CSVPGLAGEQFF. CDR3 DNA: TGCAGCGTTCCCGGACTAGCTGGAGAGCAGTTCTTC.

The chain joins TRBV10-3 to TRBJ2-7; tentative D call: TRBD2 (5 bases). The CDR3 loop spans 16 amino acids. Germline V gene lookup returns CDR1 ENHRY and CDR2 SYGVKD. The ends were cut back, 2 bases at V and 5 bases at J, with 19 bases in the middle. The CDR3 DNA reads as TGTGCCATCAGTGAGCCCCAACGGAGAGGGCCCGACGAGCAGTACTTC. It yields the protein CAISEPQRRGPDEQYF.

The chain joins TRBV7-3 to TRBJ2-5; D unresolved. This CDR3 contains 15 residues. Trimming removed 5 bases at V and 5 bases at J, with 18 bases between. CDR1 SGHTA and CDR2 FQGTGA come from the germline V gene. CDR3 DNA: TGTGCCAGCAGCCCGTCGGAGCGAGCGTGGGAGACCCAGTACTTC. It specifies CASSPSERAWETQYF.

The chain joins TRBV9 to TRBJ2-7; 8 nucleotides agree with TRBD2. Germline lookup yields CDR1 SGDLS and CDR2 YYNGEE. CDR3 length equals 15 residues. V shed 0 bases and J 3 bases; nucleotides not matched to a gene: 5. Here the CDR3 reads CASSVGRGGVYEQYF. CDR3 DNA: TGTGCCAGCAGCGTAGGACGGGGGGGCGTCTACGAGCAGTACTTC.

The genes are TRBV7-2 and TRBJ1-2, with a tentative D call TRBD1 (6 bases). Germline CDR1 reads SGHTA; CDR2 reads FQGNSA. The V end was cut by 5 bases, the J end by 8 bases, with 15 bases between. The CDR3 runs to 13 residues. The CDR3 loop is CASSPRAGDGYTF. The DNA for the CDR3 is TGTGCCAGCAGCCCTAGGGCAGGGGACGGCTACACCTTC.